These T cell receptor beta chains were read from a single sample in a study of cytomegalovirus exposure and HLA in healthy donors. TCRdb's table, derived via immunoSEQ multiplex PCR, lists solely in-frame clones and lacks some. The sample totals 60,000 to 65,000 clones. Sequencing input: PBMCs. The receptors originated from a man aged 25 to 40 in good health and CMV-seropositive. The CDR3 runs from the conserved cysteine through the conserved F or W. Fields, in order: V gene, clone size, J gene, D gene, CDR3 protein, CDR3 DNA. The D gene is left open where the match is weak. Size is stated for part of the rows, as once, few or many counts, or as a class when the clone is expanded.

V gene: TRBV7-3; clone size: .; J gene: TRBJ2-1; D gene: TRBD2; CDR3 protein: CASSPVAGADNEQFF; CDR3 DNA: TGTGCCAGCAGCCCAGTAGCGGGTGCCGACAATGAGCAGTTCTTC
V gene: TRBV7-8; clone size: .; J gene: TRBJ2-1; D gene: TRBD2; CDR3 protein: CASSVGYGLAGINEQFF; CDR3 DNA: TGTGCCAGCAGCGTAGGATACGGGCTAGCGGGAATCAATGAGCAGTTCTTC
V gene: TRBV29-1; clone size: .; J gene: TRBJ2-7; D gene: .; CDR3 protein: CSVGQGSVTYEQYF; CDR3 DNA: TGCAGCGTGGGCCAGGGTTCGGTGACCTACGAGCAGTACTTC
V gene: TRBV6-1; clone size: .; J gene: TRBJ2-2; D gene: .; CDR3 protein: CASHFEFGAGELFF; CDR3 DNA: TGTGCCAGCCACTTTGAGTTCGGGGCCGGGGAGCTGTTTTTT
V gene: TRBV7-9; clone size: .; J gene: TRBJ1-2; D gene: TRBD1; CDR3 protein: CASSDRGPSNYGYTF; CDR3 DNA: TGTGCCAGCAGCGACAGGGGCCCGTCTAACTATGGCTACACCTTC
V gene: TRBV4-2; clone size: .; J gene: TRBJ2-5; D gene: .; CDR3 protein: CASSQDPRGKETQYF; CDR3 DNA: TGTGCCAGCAGCCAAGACCCGCGAGGGAAAGAGACCCAGTACTTC
V gene: TRBV7-6; clone size: .; J gene: TRBJ2-4; D gene: .; CDR3 protein: CASSLVALALRFKNIQYF; CDR3 DNA: TGTGCCAGCAGCTTAGTTGCTTTAGCGCTTCGCTTCAAAAACATTCAGTACTTC
V gene: TRBV7-2; clone size: .; J gene: TRBJ1-2; D gene: .; CDR3 protein: CASSLNQGTNYGYTF; CDR3 DNA: TGTGCCAGCAGCTTAAATCAGGGCACTAACTATGGCTACACCTTC
V gene: TRBV7-9; clone size: .; J gene: TRBJ2-5; D gene: .; CDR3 protein: CASSSQSVETQYF; CDR3 DNA: TGTGCCAGCAGCTCACAGTCGGTGGAGACCCAGTACTTC
V gene: TRBV13; clone size: .; J gene: TRBJ2-3; D gene: TRBD2; CDR3 protein: CASSHWTSGSTDTQYF; CDR3 DNA: TGTGCCAGCAGCCACTGGACTAGCGGGAGCACAGATACGCAGTATTTT
V gene: TRBV4-1; clone size: .; J gene: TRBJ2-7; D gene: TRBD1; CDR3 protein: CASSSTGGDYEQYF; CDR3 DNA: TGCGCCAGCAGCTCGACAGGGGGCGACTACGAGCAGTACTTC
V gene: TRBV30; clone size: .; J gene: TRBJ2-3; D gene: TRBD2; CDR3 protein: CAWSVGLAIDMGTDTQYF; CDR3 DNA: TGTGCCTGGAGCGTGGGACTAGCGATAGACATGGGGACAGATACGCAGTATTTT
V gene: TRBV5-1; clone size: .; J gene: TRBJ1-1; D gene: .; CDR3 protein: CASSLDSGRAGAFF; CDR3 DNA: TGCGCCAGCAGCTTGGACAGCGGGAGGGCCGGGGCTTTCTTT
V gene: TRBV7-9; clone size: .; J gene: TRBJ2-1; D gene: .; CDR3 protein: CASSLVGLSDNEQFF; CDR3 DNA: TGTGCCAGCAGCTTAGTTGGGCTCTCCGACAATGAGCAGTTCTTC
V gene: TRBV29-1; clone size: .; J gene: TRBJ1-1; D gene: .; CDR3 protein: CSVVGRLNTEAFF; CDR3 DNA: TGCAGCGTTGTCGGGAGACTGAACACTGAAGCTTTCTTT
V gene: TRBV6-1; clone size: .; J gene: TRBJ1-1; D gene: .; CDR3 protein: CASRAGSAEAFF; CDR3 DNA: TGTGCCAGCAGGGCGGGTTCAGCTGAAGCTTTCTTT
V gene: TRBV5-1; clone size: .; J gene: TRBJ2-7; D gene: TRBD2; CDR3 protein: CASVGLAGGSYEQYF; CDR3 DNA: TGCGCCAGCGTCGGACTAGCGGGAGGCTCCTACGAGCAGTACTTC
V gene: TRBV18; clone size: .; J gene: TRBJ1-6; D gene: .; CDR3 protein: CASSPPGRYNSPLHF; CDR3 DNA: TGTGCCAGCTCACCACCGGGGCGGTATAATTCACCCCTCCACTTT
V gene: TRBV6-6; clone size: .; J gene: TRBJ2-3; D gene: TRBD1; CDR3 protein: CASSPLGQEDTQYF; CDR3 DNA: TGTGCCAGCAGTCCTCTAGGACAGGAAGATACGCAGTATTTT
V gene: TRBV5-6; clone size: .; J gene: TRBJ1-1; D gene: .; CDR3 protein: CASSLQGFEAFF; CDR3 DNA: TGTGCCAGCAGTTTGCAGGGGTTTGAAGCTTTCTTT
V gene: TRBV6-4; clone size: .; J gene: TRBJ2-3; D gene: TRBD2; CDR3 protein: CASSDSTSGHTDTQYF; CDR3 DNA: TGTGCCAGCAGTGACTCGACTAGCGGGCACACAGATACGCAGTATTTT
V gene: TRBV19; clone size: .; J gene: TRBJ2-4; D gene: .; CDR3 protein: CASSTVGVQYF; CDR3 DNA: TGTGCCAGTAGTACGGTGGGCGTCCAGTACTTC
V gene: TRBV7-2; clone size: .; J gene: TRBJ1-3; D gene: .; CDR3 protein: CASSFPSSGNTIYF; CDR3 DNA: TGTGCCAGCAGCTTTCCGAGCTCTGGAAACACCATATATTTT
V gene: TRBV27; clone size: .; J gene: TRBJ1-4; D gene: TRBD1; CDR3 protein: CASSLNRGDEKLFF; CDR3 DNA: TGTGCCAGCAGTTTAAACAGGGGGGATGAAAAACTGTTTTTT
V gene: TRBV11-3; clone size: .; J gene: TRBJ1-1; D gene: .; CDR3 protein: CASTSGGRGTEAFF; CDR3 DNA: TGTGCCAGCACCAGCGGGGGTCGGGGTACTGAAGCTTTCTTT
V gene: TRBV5-1; clone size: .; J gene: TRBJ2-3; D gene: TRBD1; CDR3 protein: CASSLLGQGADTQYF; CDR3 DNA: TGCGCCAGCAGCTTGTTGGGACAGGGGGCAGATACGCAGTATTTT
V gene: TRBV25-1; clone size: .; J gene: TRBJ2-7; D gene: TRBD2; CDR3 protein: CASSARLAGGSAYEQYF; CDR3 DNA: TGTGCCAGCAGTGCCAGACTAGCGGGGGGAAGCGCCTACGAGCAGTACTTC
V gene: TRBV4-1; clone size: .; J gene: TRBJ1-6; D gene: .; CDR3 protein: CASSRTPGAYNSPLHF; CDR3 DNA: TGCGCCAGCAGCCGGACCCCAGGGGCCTATAATTCACCCCTCCACTTT
V gene: TRBV6-1; clone size: .; J gene: TRBJ2-5; D gene: TRBD2; CDR3 protein: CASTAGSGVQETQYF; CDR3 DNA: TGTGCCAGCACCGCGGGTAGCGGGGTCCAAGAGACCCAGTACTTC
V gene: TRBV29-1; clone size: .; J gene: TRBJ1-2; D gene: .; CDR3 protein: CSVRSLSRGSYGYTF; CDR3 DNA: TGCAGCGTTAGGTCCCTTAGTAGGGGGAGCTATGGCTACACCTTC
V gene: TRBV6-1; clone size: .; J gene: TRBJ2-7; D gene: .; CDR3 protein: CASSEQGTEQYF; CDR3 DNA: TGTGCCAGCAGTGAACAGGGTACCGAGCAGTACTTC
V gene: TRBV6-1; clone size: .; J gene: TRBJ1-5; D gene: .; CDR3 protein: CASSESGQRNQPQHF; CDR3 DNA: TGTGCCAGCAGTGAATCCGGACAGAGAAATCAGCCCCAGCATTTT
V gene: TRBV7-9; clone size: .; J gene: TRBJ2-7; D gene: TRBD1; CDR3 protein: CASSGQGRNEQYF; CDR3 DNA: TGTGCCAGCAGCGGACAGGGGCGCAACGAGCAGTACTTC
V gene: TRBV5-3; clone size: .; J gene: TRBJ2-7; D gene: .; CDR3 protein: CARSLVPVYEQYF; CDR3 DNA: TGTGCCAGAAGCTTGGTTCCGGTCTACGAGCAGTACTTC
V gene: TRBV4-1; clone size: .; J gene: TRBJ2-1; D gene: .; CDR3 protein: CASSQPGNEQFF; CDR3 DNA: TGCGCCAGCAGCCAGCCAGGTAATGAGCAGTTCTTC
V gene: TRBV2; clone size: .; J gene: TRBJ2-3; D gene: .; CDR3 protein: CASTGSGDTQYF; CDR3 DNA: TGCGCCAGCACGGGGAGCGGAGATACGCAGTATTTT
V gene: TRBV12-5; clone size: .; J gene: TRBJ1-1; D gene: .; CDR3 protein: CASGFSGQNTEAFF; CDR3 DNA: TGTGCTAGTGGTTTCTCAGGACAGAACACTGAAGCTTTCTTT
V gene: TRBV4-2; clone size: medium-sized; J gene: TRBJ1-5; D gene: .; CDR3 protein: CASSQEGEGFQPQHF; CDR3 DNA: TGTGCCAGCAGCCAAGAAGGGGAGGGTTTCCAGCCCCAGCATTTT
V gene: TRBV6-4; clone size: .; J gene: TRBJ2-4; D gene: .; CDR3 protein: CASSDSTPWENIQYF; CDR3 DNA: TGTGCCAGCAGTGACTCGACTCCATGGGAAAACATTCAGTACTTC
V gene: TRBV1; clone size: .; J gene: TRBJ1-4; D gene: .; CDR3 protein: CTSSQDPTETGTANEKLFF; CDR3 DNA: TGCACCAGCAGCCAAGATCCTACTGAGACAGGGACAGCTAATGAAAAACTGTTTTTT
V gene: TRBV6-5; clone size: .; J gene: TRBJ1-6; D gene: TRBD1; CDR3 protein: CASSKTGYNSPLHF; CDR3 DNA: TGTGCCAGCAGCAAGACAGGGTACAATTCACCCCTCCACTTT
V gene: TRBV29-1; clone size: .; J gene: TRBJ2-5; D gene: TRBD1; CDR3 protein: CSVRRQGRETQYF; CDR3 DNA: TGCAGCGTTCGTCGACAGGGGCGAGAGACCCAGTACTTC
V gene: TRBV4-2; clone size: .; J gene: TRBJ2-3; D gene: TRBD2; CDR3 protein: CASSQRAGGHTDTQYF; CDR3 DNA: TGTGCCAGCAGCCAGCGAGCGGGGGGGCACACAGATACGCAGTATTTT